This record concerns one T cell receptor (beta chain) sequence. Its antigen remains unidentified. cDNA carried unique molecular identifiers, and a universal primer site was added by template switching. Via MiXCR, TCRdb re-called the 5' RACE reads, giving one row per CDR3 protein. The sample contains 450,000 to 500,000 distinct CDR3 sequences, approximately 15% of which appear only once. These data are taken from a study of identical twins. Overall study findings and caveats: Insertions ran lower in abundant cord blood beta clonotypes, though not in memory repertoires. Beta out-of-frame sequences showed weaker excess twin sharing.

This CDR3 has 14 amino acids. Germline CDR1 and CDR2: SGHAT and FQDESV (reference sequence). V was pared by 5 bases and J by 3 bases, with 10 bases between. In addition, the sample was reused for a study of yellow fever vaccine responses in identical twins.

The gene calls are TRBV11-1 and TRBJ2-2, with D possibly being TRBD2 (6 bases). The specimen was CD4+ T cells sorted from blood. The TCR sequence derives from a woman between 18 and 29 years old in good health. The CDR3 loop is CASSPGVHTGELFF. The CDR3 DNA sequence: TGTGCCAGCAGCCCGGGGGTCCACACCGGGGAGCTGTTTTTT.